Listed below are T cell receptor beta chains from one sample, sequenced in a study of cytomegalovirus exposure and HLA in healthy donors. Method: immunoSEQ multiplex PCR; TCRdb's copy keeps in-frame clones and lacks some. The sample lists roughly 120,000 clones, around 81% occurring once. Sequenced material: PBMCs. These receptors all come from a young woman in good health and CMV-seronegative. CDR3s leave out the opening cysteine and the closing phenylalanine or tryptophan. A D gene is named only where the DNA matches it firmly.

>TRBJ2-3|TRBV27|.
ASSLGLASTDTQY
>TRBJ2-1|TRBV18|TRBD2
ASSPGTSGPNEQF
>TRBJ2-2|TRBV12-5|TRBD2
ASGFLLAGSDTGELF
>TRBJ2-1|TRBV6-5|.
ASTNGGTYNEQF
>TRBJ1-4|TRBV2|.
ASNGGSNEKLF
>TRBJ2-5|TRBV5-1|TRBD1
ASSPGTAQETQY
>TRBJ2-1|TRBV6-5|TRBD2
ASSYSTGLAWNEQF
>TRBJ1-1|TRBV18|.
ASLQAEATEAF
>TRBJ2-3|TRBV6-4|.
ASSDQGGMADTQY
>TRBJ2-5|TRBV5-1|.
ASSLGGMGQETQY
>TRBJ2-2|TRBV28|.
ASKWGANTGELF
>TRBJ1-1|TRBV2|.
ASSEVGRVGNTEAF
>TRBJ2-7|TRBV2|TRBD2
ASSVWAGGPGEQY
>TRBJ2-7|TRBV19|.
ASSIAPGVYEQY
>TRBJ2-3|TRBV27|TRBD1
ASSLGTVQY
>TRBJ1-2|TRBV28|TRBD1
ASSSDRGQGYT
>TRBJ2-1|TRBV9|.
ASSVGWRESYNEQF
>TRBJ2-5|TRBV4-1|TRBD1
ASSQVDREETQY
>TRBJ2-1|TRBV5-6|.
ASTGTAEGNEQF
>TRBJ2-7|TRBV11-3|.
ASSPRVQSSYEQY
>TRBJ1-1|TRBV29-1|.
SVRGPNTEAF
>TRBJ1-2|TRBV5-4|TRBD1
ASSLGGQDRWFYGYT
>TRBJ2-7|TRBV7-2|.
ASSLVGGTIGHEQY
>TRBJ1-1|TRBV5-1|.
ASVGAMNTEAF
>TRBJ2-1|TRBV5-6|TRBD1
ASSPGQNNEQF
>TRBJ2-2|TRBV7-2|.
ASSFAQGDTGELF
>TRBJ2-1|TRBV28|.
ASSSVGNEQF
>TRBJ2-5|TRBV6-5|TRBD1
ASSAYRGHQETQY
>TRBJ2-1|TRBV5-4|TRBD2
ASSATSATRDEQF
>TRBJ2-1|TRBV27|TRBD2
ASSSLAGVFDEQF
>TRBJ2-3|TRBV7-9|TRBD2
ASSFVGRAGTDTQY
>TRBJ2-7|TRBV15|TRBD1
ATSGDRVGEQY
>TRBJ2-1|TRBV11-2|TRBD2
ASSARLAVSNEQF
>TRBJ2-7|TRBV6-1|TRBD2
ASKLGGEYEQY
>TRBJ2-3|TRBV9|TRBD1
ASSVEGAHTDTQY
>TRBJ2-7|TRBV9|TRBD2
ASGSGSSRGEQY
>TRBJ2-7|TRBV5-1|.
ASSLQTEREQY
>TRBJ1-2|TRBV6-1|.
ASSEAGVYGYT
>TRBJ2-5|TRBV7-9|TRBD2
ASSLYSGRGQETQY
>TRBJ1-1|TRBV7-9|TRBD1
ASSLAQGARTEAF
>TRBJ2-7|TRBV4-2|TRBD1
ASSQEIRDAQGANYEQY
>TRBJ2-5|TRBV6-1|.
ASSERERETQY
>TRBJ2-5|TRBV7-6|TRBD1
ASSLGGTGSQETQY
>TRBJ2-2|TRBV7-9|.
SSSPVGASQNTGELF
>TRBJ1-1|TRBV5-1|.
ASTPGLVNTEAF
>TRBJ2-7|TRBV28|TRBD2
ASSFLAGDDEQY
>TRBJ1-4|TRBV28|.
ASSLIGLNEKLF
>TRBJ1-1|TRBV28|.
ASSSNQGFEEAF
>TRBJ2-5|TRBV2|TRBD2
ASKGLAGVETQY
>TRBJ1-1|TRBV6-1|.
ASSEVPDRRAEAF
>TRBJ2-4|TRBV5-1|.
ASSNTGYENIQY
>TRBJ2-6|TRBV6-5|.
ASSLSLSGANVLT
>TRBJ2-5|TRBV7-9|.
ASSTWFNQETQY
>TRBJ2-1|TRBV28|TRBD2
ASSLSGRIPSLQF
>TRBJ1-1|TRBV7-3|TRBD1
ASSSQGMNTEAF
>TRBJ1-2|TRBV4-3|TRBD1
ASSQGQGNRGYT
>.|TRBV6-6|TRBD1
ASSQDRAAEQY